These 28 T cell receptor beta chains came from one sample sequenced in a study of cytomegalovirus exposure and HLA in healthy donors. This PCR relied on a set of 60 Vbeta primers and 13 Jbeta primers. The method was immunoSEQ multiplex PCR; TCRdb's version includes in-frame clones alone and lacks a portion of them. The sample holds about 86,000 clones; about 70% are singletons and the top ten take 8.2%. Sample: PBMCs. The receptor source for this set is a man aged 55-75 years in good health and CMV-seronegative.

The table lists this clone with a few counts. The rearrangement joins TRBV7-7 to TRBJ2-5, with TRBD2 matching over 9 bases. The CDR3 has 15 residues. V gave up 6 bases and J gave up 8 bases; unmatched junction bases: 13. In germline, CDR1 is SSHAT, CDR2 FNYEAQ (reference sequence). The CDR3 reads CASSYGTSPPGTQYF. The CDR3 coding sequence is TGTGCCAGCAGTTACGGGACTAGCCCCCCGGGAACCCAGTACTTC.

This chain uses TRBV5-1 with TRBJ2-3, with 8 bases identical to TRBD1. V dropped 4 bases and J dropped 0; count of bases not matched to a gene: 7. Germline V gene lookup returns CDR1 SGHRS and CDR2 YFSETQ. The CDR3 is made up of 16 amino acids. CDR3 nucleotide sequence: TGCGCCAGCAGCACCGGACAGGGTCTTAGCACAGATACGCAGTATTTT. It yields the protein CASSTGQGLSTDTQYF. The whole variable domain, remainder taken from reference TRBV5-1 and TRBJ2-3, is KAGVTQTPRYLIKTRGQQVTLSCSPISGHRSVSWYQQTPGQGLQFLFEYFSETQRNKGNFPGRFSGRQFSNSRSEMNVSTLELGDSALYLCASSTGQGLSTDTQYFGPGTRLTVL.

CDR3: CAIRPGTTSGETQYF. CDR3 DNA: TGTGCCATCAGACCCGGGACTACCTCCGGAGAGACCCAGTACTTC. J is TRBJ2-5 and V is TRBV10-3; 7 bases agree with TRBD2. CDR1 and CDR2 (germline): ENHRY, SYGVKD. The CDR3 has 15 residues. J was trimmed by 4 bases and V by 6 bases; bases with no gene match: 11.

The gene calls are TRBV5-1 and TRBJ2-1; 11 bases fit TRBD2. This CDR3 has 19 amino acids. Trimming removed 1 base from V and 3 bases from J; junction bases left unmatched: 12. CDR1 is SGHRS, CDR2 YFSETQ, per germline. The DNA of the CDR3 is TGCGCCAGCAGCTTGCAAATTACACTAGCGGGAGTCTTCTACAATGAGCAGTTCTTC. It yields the protein CASSLQITLAGVFYNEQFF.

This clone was seen only a few times. The chain links TRBV4-3 to TRBJ2-5; D might be TRBD2 (5 bases). CDR1 LGHNA and CDR2 YSLEER come from the germline V gene. V was shortened by 0 bases and J by 5 bases, with 16 bases between the two germline ends. This CDR3 contains 16 residues. This CDR3 is CASSQERARSMETQYF. The CDR3 coding sequence is TGCGCCAGCAGCCAAGAGAGGGCCCGGAGCATGGAGACCCAGTACTTC.

J is TRBJ2-7 and V is TRBV5-5; 8 bases agree with TRBD2. The CDR3 runs to 13 residues. J gave up 7 bases and V 7 bases, and 10 bases lay outside the gene matches. CDR1 and CDR2 from the germline V gene are SGHKS and YYEKEE (reference sequence). The CDR3 bases are TGTGCCAGCGGCCCACTCGGGGGGGGAGAGCAGTACTTC. Amino acids: CASGPLGGGEQYF. Full variable domain (rest looked up from reference TRBV5-5 and TRBJ2-7): DAGVTQSPTHLIKTRGQQVTLRCSPISGHKSVSWYQQVLGQGPQFIFQYYEKEERGRGNFPDRFSARQFPNYSSELNVNALLLGDSALYLCASGPLGGGEQYFGPGTRLTVT.

V gene TRBV7-9 combines with J gene TRBJ2-6; D is possibly TRBD2 (6 bases). Germline loops: CDR1 SEHNR, CDR2 FQNEAQ (reference sequence). The V end was cut by 5 bases, the J end by 0 bases, with 14 bases between. The length of the CDR3 is 17 residues. The DNA for the CDR3 is TGTGCCAGCAGCCCCCCGGGAGTTCGCTCTGGGGCCAACGTCCTGACTTTC. This encodes CASSPPGVRSGANVLTF.

CDR3: CASSTQETQYF. Here the CDR3 DNA reads TGTGCCAGCAGCACTCAAGAGACCCAGTACTTC. This sequence joins TRBV5-6 and TRBJ2-5; D not resolved. The CDR3 consists of 11 residues. With 4 bases removed from V and 2 bases from J, the gap between germline ends came to 3 bases. Looked up from germline, CDR1 is SGHDT and CDR2 is YYEEEE.

Only a few counts were recorded for this clone. CDR3 nucleotides: TGCGCCAGCAGCCAAGACTCACGGGGAACTAATGAAAAACTGTTTTTT. Protein product: CASSQDSRGTNEKLFF. The chain carries TRBV4-3 and TRBJ1-4; D uncertain. V was trimmed by 0 bases and J by 1 base, leaving 9 bases between them. Germline V gene sequence: CDR1 LGHNA, CDR2 YSLEER. CDR3 size: 16 residues.

J is TRBJ2-3 and V is TRBV11-2, with a tentative D call TRBD1 (5 bases). Germline CDR1 reads SGHAT; CDR2 reads FQNNGV. Trimming took 8 bases from V and 4 from J, leaving 10 bases between them. CDR3 size: 12 residues. The DNA for the CDR3 is TGTGCCAGCGGTGTAGGGGCAGATACGCAGTATTTT. Translating gives CASGVGADTQYF. Supplemented by reference TRBV11-2 and TRBJ2-3, the full variable domain reads EAGVAQSPRYKIIEKRQSVAFWCNPISGHATLYWYQQILGQGPKLLIQFQNNGVVDDSQLPKDRFSAERLKGVDSTLKIQPAKLEDSAVYLCASGVGADTQYFGPGTRLTVL.

The V gene is TRBV4-3, the J gene TRBJ1-2, with TRBD1 identical over 8 bases. Germline CDR1 and CDR2: LGHNA and YSLEER. The V gene end was trimmed by 1 base and the J gene end by 7 bases; junction bases not matched to a gene: 5. The CDR3 totals 14 residues. The CDR3 sequence: CASSQGTGRIGYTF. CDR3 DNA: TGCGCCAGCAGCCAAGGGACAGGGAGGATTGGCTACACCTTC.

This rearrangement joins TRBV27 to TRBJ2-7, with 8 bases matching TRBD2. Losses at the gene ends were 1 base for V and 2 bases for J; bases not matched to a gene: 7. Germline values: CDR1 MNHEY, CDR2 SMNVEV (reference sequence). The CDR3 length is 16 residues. The CDR3 is CASSLLSSGSPYEQYF. The CDR3 coding sequence is TGTGCCAGCAGTTTATTGTCCAGCGGGAGTCCCTACGAGCAGTACTTC.

This rearrangement joins TRBV4-3 to TRBJ2-3; 13 positions agree with TRBD2. CDR1 and CDR2 (germline): LGHNA, YSLEER. The CDR3 has 16 residues. The ends lost 4 bases at V and 1 base at J; junction bases unmatched: 2. The CDR3 is CASSPGLAGGTDTQYF. As DNA, the CDR3 is TGCGCCAGCAGCCCAGGACTAGCGGGGGGCACAGATACGCAGTATTTT.

V usage is TRBV29-1 and J usage is TRBJ2-1; 7 bases fit TRBD2. V shed 4 bases, J shed 1 base, and the junction held 4 bases outside the gene matches. This CDR3 is 14 amino acids long. Germline loops: CDR1 SQVTM, CDR2 ANQGSEA. DNA of the CDR3: TGCAGCGTTGCTAGCGGAAATTCCTACAATGAGCAGTTCTTC. Its protein is CSVASGNSYNEQFF.

The chain has TRBV6-5 and TRBJ2-3; D is undetermined. Germline loops: CDR1 MNHEY, CDR2 SVGAGI. The V gene lost 8 bases and the J gene lost 0 bases, with 9 bases spanning the gap. The CDR3 extends over 13 amino acids. The CDR3 spells CASWVESTDTQYF. CDR3 sequence (DNA): TGTGCCAGCTGGGTGGAGAGCACAGATACGCAGTATTTT.

Here the CDR3 DNA reads TGTGCCACCAGCAAGAGGGGACAGGGGTCAGACACTGAAGCTTTCTTT. Encoded protein: CATSKRGQGSDTEAFF. The chain links TRBV15 to TRBJ1-1, with 10 nucleotides matching TRBD1. The CDR3 contains 16 residues. From germline, CDR1 is LNHNV and CDR2 YYDKDF (reference sequence). Unmatched junction bases numbered 8, after V lost 4 bases and J lost 3 bases.

The V and J genes are TRBV7-2 and TRBJ2-3, with 9 bases identical to TRBD2. The CDR3 spans 18 residues. Trimming at V came to 2 bases and at J to 2 bases, leaving 11 bases not matched to a gene. Germline V lookup: CDR1 SGHTA, CDR2 FQGNSA. The CDR3 coding sequence is TGTGCCAGCAGCTTACGTCACCCTAGCGGGGCTATCACAGATACGCAGTATTTT. The encoded protein is CASSLRHPSGAITDTQYF.

The V call is TRBV29-1, the J call TRBJ2-1; TRBD2 is a possible D gene (5 bases). CDR3 length: 17 residues. With 2 bases removed from V and 0 bases from J, the gap between germline ends came to 17 bases. Per the germline V gene, CDR1 is SQVTM and CDR2 is ANQGSEA. CDR3 nucleotide sequence: TGCAGCGTTGAAAGTGCGAGGGCCCCAAGCTCCTACAATGAGCAGTTCTTC. It codes for CSVESARAPSSYNEQFF.

CDR3 sequence: CASSRQRGAGTGELFF. Written as DNA, the CDR3 is TGTGCCAGCAGCAGACAGCGGGGCGCAGGGACCGGGGAGCTGTTTTTT. The gene calls are TRBV9 and TRBJ2-2, with 7 nucleotides matching TRBD2. This CDR3 is built from 16 residues. CDR1 and CDR2 from the germline V gene are SGDLS and YYNGEE. Trimming cost V 4 bases and J 5 bases; bases outside gene matches: 11.

The sample holds one count of this clone. The CDR3 bases are TGCACCAGCAGCCAAGAACCCGACATAGCGGGGGGGCGTGGCGAGCAGTACTTC. It codes for CTSSQEPDIAGGRGEQYF. The V call is TRBV1, the J call TRBJ2-7; the DNA was not compared with TRBD2, the D call given in the table. TRBV1 is tagged as a pseudogene. The CDR3 is 18 residues long.

V and J are TRBV2 and TRBJ2-1, with D maybe TRBD1 (6 bases). CDR1 SNHLY and CDR2 FYNNEI come from the germline V gene. This CDR3 is 18 amino acids long. With 4 bases removed from V and 1 base from J, the gap between germline ends came to 20 bases. In nucleotides, the CDR3 is TGTGCCAGCAGTGGCATACCCTTTGACAGGATATCCTACAATGAGCAGTTCTTC. Protein sequence: CASSGIPFDRISYNEQFF.

The rearrangement joins TRBV9 to TRBJ2-7, with TRBD2 matching 11 bases. This CDR3 spans 15 amino acids. Germline V lookup: CDR1 SGDLS, CDR2 YYNGEE. The ends lost 4 bases at V and 1 base at J; junction bases unmatched: 4. CDR3 protein: CASSPRTSGSYEQYF. The CDR3 nucleotides read TGTGCCAGCAGCCCCCGGACTAGCGGGTCCTACGAGCAGTACTTC.

The J gene is TRBJ1-4, the V gene TRBV28; unclear D gene. Germline CDR1 and CDR2: MDHEN and SYDVKM. This CDR3 has 15 amino acids. V lost 7 bases, J lost 4 bases, and 16 bases lay in between. In nucleotides, the CDR3 is TGTGCCAGCAAGGCAGGAATAGGCTTTAATGAAAAACTGTTTTTT. As protein: CASKAGIGFNEKLFF.

The rearrangement links TRBV5-1 to TRBJ2-7; 9 nucleotides line up with TRBD1. The CDR3 runs 14 residues. CDR1 and CDR2 from the germline V gene are SGHRS and YFSETQ. The V gene end was trimmed by 2 bases and the J gene end by 3 bases; junction bases not matched to a gene: 3. The CDR3, as DNA: TGCGCCAGCAGCTTCTCGGGACAGGGCTACGAGCAGTACTTC. This translates into CASSFSGQGYEQYF.

J is TRBJ1-6 and V is TRBV7-8; D remains ambiguous. Between the trimmed V and J ends, which lost 5 bases and 5 bases, there was a span of 10 bases. The CDR3 totals 14 residues. Germline loops: CDR1 SGHVS, CDR2 FQNEAQ. The CDR3 region is CASSPRRDNSPLHF. In DNA form, the CDR3 reads TGTGCCAGCAGCCCCCGTAGAGATAATTCACCCCTCCACTTT.

V and J are TRBV19 and TRBJ2-5; weak D call: TRBD2 (7 bases). This CDR3 contains 14 residues. Trimming pared 6 bases from V and 1 base from J, leaving 12 bases between. In germline, CDR1 is LNHDA, CDR2 SQIVND (reference sequence). CDR3 coding DNA: TGTGCCAGTAGCCAAGGGGGGGCCCAAGAGACCCAGTACTTC. Amino acids: CASSQGGAQETQYF.

This rearrangement joins TRBV6-4 to TRBJ2-7, with D possibly being TRBD2 (5 bases). This CDR3 spans 15 amino acids. Trimming removed 5 bases from V and 4 bases from J, with 18 bases in between. Germline-derived CDR1 and CDR2 are MRHNA and SNTAGT. The CDR3, as DNA: TGTGCCAGCAGTAAGGAGGACGGCCGGGCTTACGAGCAGTACTTC. Amino acid sequence: CASSKEDGRAYEQYF.

This chain joins TRBV7-6 and TRBJ2-2; TRBD2 matches at 9 bases. The CDR3 covers 15 residues. The germline CDR1 and CDR2 sequences are SGHVS and FNYEAQ. V lost 5 bases to trimming and J lost 6 bases; unmatched junction nucleotides: 7. This CDR3 reads CASSPGVAGAGELFF. Written as DNA, the CDR3 is TGTGCCAGCAGCCCCGGGGTAGCGGGAGCCGGGGAGCTGTTTTTT.